This TCR beta chain derives from a study of cytomegalovirus exposure and HLA in healthy donors. Study results and limitations: Most TCR sequences proved rare, with some public TCRs found in many donors.

A note on this clone: What it binds is not known.

Here immunoSEQ multiplex PCR was the method, and the copy in TCRdb shows in-frame clones only, minus some. The sample has 150,000 to 200,000 clones, around 92% seen once; the top ten hold 4% to 4.5%. CDR3 length: 17 amino acids. Trimming cost V 7 bases and J 0 bases, with 16 bases left between them. Germline loops: CDR1 SGHVS, CDR2 FQNEAQ. The chain uses TRBV7-8 and TRBJ2-6; tentative D call: TRBD1 (5 bases). The sequence was obtained from a man younger than 35 in good health and CMV-seropositive. Sequencing was carried out using PBMCs. The CDR3 region has the DNA TGTGCCAGCACCACCCGAATCAGGGACTCTGGGGCCAACGTCCTGACTTTC. It encodes CASTTRIRDSGANVLTF.